These T cell receptor beta chains were read from a single sample in a study of OX40 agonist ivuxolimab in advanced cancers. The assay was immunoSEQ multiplex PCR, and TCRdb's table has in-frame clones only and misses some. This table holds about 51,000 clones, 70% to 80% found once. The sample in question was CD4+ or CD8+ T cells sorted from blood, obtained in a trial of the OX40 agonist ivuxolimab. Every receptor here comes from an adult with an advanced solid tumor such as melanoma, head and neck, liver or kidney cancer. CDR3s include the opening cysteine and the closing phenylalanine or tryptophan. The size entry is marked missing in some rows and otherwise reads once, few, many or a size class.

clone_size,v_call,cdr3_aa
.,TRBV2,CASRGRGGHQPQHF
.,TRBV19,CASSSLARGAPGNTIYF
few,TRBV10-3,CAIPGQGVNEQYF
.,TRBV7-2,CASSPRGGPGETQYF
.,TRBV27,CASSLSRQGTGGYTF
.,TRBV10-3,CAISEPTSGRFYEQYF
.,TRBV5-1,CASRIGMGTYNAPFF
.,TRBV6-1,CASSETGISTYEQYF
.,TRBV28,CASSFWGDEKLFF
few,TRBV5-8,CASSIRGWGYNEQFF
.,TRBV6-6,CASRETGANTEAFF
.,TRBV28,CASSSTLGRGYGYTF
once,TRBV7-2,CASSFWDSNQPQHF
.,TRBV28,CASGVGTNEKLFF
few,TRBV5-4,CASSLAGLNIQYF
few,TRBV18,CASSPPLRAGGFETQYF
.,TRBV6-1,CASSSWGRGAAEAFF
.,TRBV6-1,CASSSPSYNEQFF
once,TRBV5-1,CASSPPSGVWDF
.,TRBV9,CASSERDRGYEQYF
.,TRBV29-1,CSVDGGRGTGELFF
.,TRBV7-3,CASSPGLAGGANEQYF
.,TRBV6-1,CASPGQGEAFF
.,TRBV6-6,CASSYPTGGGTGELFF
.,TRBV10-3,CAISGSVDIGTGELFF
once,TRBV18,CASSPPATNTEAFF
few,TRBV7-2,CASRPRLNSGNTIYF
.,TRBV19,CASSITGWGPTSRTYEQYF
few,TRBV7-2,CASSLSRGEQFF
.,TRBV4-1,CASSQDLNRGFYEQYF
.,TRBV6-6,CASSNNQPPDTQYF
.,TRBV29-1,CSVEEGAGETQYF
few,TRBV9,CASSHDWNQPQHF
.,TRBV10-2,CASSESSYRAPNQPQHF
.,TRBV7-8,CASSLDRGFNQPQHF